These 18 T cell receptor beta chains originate from one sample sequenced in a study of T and B cells in COVID-19 patients. Multiplex PCR with BIOMED2 TRB-A/B primer pools amplified TRB rearrangements. Using its own MiXCR run on the multiplex PCR reads, TCRdb lists one record per CDR3 protein. The sample includes roughly 25,000 distinct CDR3 sequences, about 31% of them seen just once. Each TRB amplification used about 220-500 ng of genomic DNA from blood. What was sequenced was blood. The receptor set was obtained from a human donor who had recovered from COVID-19.

The gene calls are TRBV6-5 and TRBJ1-1, with D possibly being TRBD1 (5 bases). CDR1 MNHEY and CDR2 SVGAGI come from the germline V gene. The CDR3 sequence is 13 residues long. Trimming took 2 bases from V and 6 from J, leaving 10 bases between them. CDR3 sequence (DNA): TGTGCCAGCAGTTACGCCGTAGGGGCTGAAGCTTTCTTT. Its protein product is CASSYAVGAEAFF.

V usage is TRBV27 and J usage is TRBJ2-4, with a possible D match to TRBD1 (5 bases). Trimming stripped 0 bases from V and 3 bases from J, with 15 bases between. Germline loops: CDR1 MNHEY, CDR2 SMNVEV (reference sequence). The CDR3 runs to 17 residues. The CDR3 is CASSLSPPQGDKNIQYF. CDR3 DNA sequence: TGTGCCAGCAGTTTATCGCCCCCGCAGGGCGACAAAAACATTCAGTACTTC.

This clonotype is labeled as medium-sized. V usage is TRBV19 and J usage is TRBJ2-2; 7 nucleotides agree with TRBD1. The CDR3 spans 13 residues. CDR1 and CDR2 (germline): LNHDA, SQIVND (reference sequence). J gave up 2 bases and V 8 bases, and 2 bases lay outside the gene matches. CDR3 sequence reads: CASGTVNTGELFF. CDR3 nucleotide sequence: TGTGCCAGTGGGACAGTTAACACCGGGGAGCTGTTTTTT.

CDR3 bases: TGCAGTGCTAAGGGCCCCGGGAATTCACCCCTCCACTTT. It yields the protein CSAKGPGNSPLHF. The V call is TRBV20-1, the J call TRBJ1-6, with no clear D. In germline, CDR1 is DFQATT, CDR2 SNEGSKA (reference sequence). CDR3 length: 13 amino acids. With 4 bases removed from V and 7 bases from J, the gap between germline ends came to 11 bases.

In its sample, this clonotype ranks as medium-sized. The chain uses TRBV18 and TRBJ2-2, with D maybe TRBD1 (6 bases). CDR1 is KGHSH, CDR2 LQKENI, per germline. Trimming left V 3 bases short and J 5 bases short, with 7 bases between. The CDR3 runs to 13 residues. This chain's CDR3 is CASSPTGTGELFF. The CDR3 DNA is TGTGCCAGCTCACCTACAGGGACCGGGGAGCTGTTTTTT.

V usage is TRBV5-4 and J usage is TRBJ2-4; D is perhaps TRBD1 or TRBD2 (5 bases each). Germline loops: CDR1 SGHNT, CDR2 YYREEE (reference sequence). The ends were cut back, 4 bases at V and 0 bases at J, with 14 bases in the middle. The CDR3 has 16 amino acids. CDR3 DNA: TGTGCCAGCAGCCCTGGGACCGATCTAGCCAAAAACATTCAGTACTTC. It yields the protein CASSPGTDLAKNIQYF.

The chain couples TRBV6-2 or TRBV6-3 to TRBJ2-4; maybe TRBD1 (5 bases). V was cut by 5 bases and J by 3 bases, with 11 bases left in between. The CDR3 totals 14 residues. Germline lookup yields CDR1 MNHEY and CDR2 SVGEGT. The CDR3 bases are TGTGCCAGCAGTGCCGACAGAGGCAAAAACATTCAGTACTTC. The encoded protein is CASSADRGKNIQYF.

This clonotype was picked up many times. V gene TRBV6-5 combines with J gene TRBJ2-5, with 9 bases aligning to TRBD1. V lost 5 bases to trimming and J lost 5 bases; unmatched junction nucleotides: 9. Germline V gene data show CDR1 as MNHEY and CDR2 as SVGAGI. The CDR3 covers 15 residues. The CDR3 coding sequence is TGTGCCAGCAGTCCACCGGGACAGGGCTGGGAGACCCAGTACTTC. As protein: CASSPPGQGWETQYF.

This clonotype has more than one count but fewer than ten. The chain has TRBV18 and TRBJ2-1, with D perhaps matching TRBD1 (6 bases). Germline lookup yields CDR1 KGHSH and CDR2 LQKENI. With 0 bases removed from V and 7 bases from J, the gap between germline ends came to 10 bases. This CDR3 spans 14 amino acids. The DNA for the CDR3 is TGTGCCAGCTCACCACCGACGAGGGGGAATGAGCAGTTCTTC. This encodes CASSPPTRGNEQFF.

This clonotype is judged medium-sized. This chain uses TRBV10-3 with TRBJ2-1; D is uncertain. In germline, CDR1 is ENHRY, CDR2 SYGVKD. There are 12 residues in the CDR3. The germline V and J ends were trimmed by 4 bases and 10 bases, with 11 bases remaining between them. The CDR3 bases are TGTGCCATCAGTGCCGGACCGACGGAGCAGTTCTTC. Translation gives CAISAGPTEQFF.

By share of the sample, this clonotype is medium-sized. The chain links TRBV29-1 to TRBJ2-7; D is uncertain. CDR3 size: 13 residues. CDR1 is SQVTM, CDR2 ANQGSEA, per germline. Trimming removed 0 bases at V and 3 bases at J, with 9 bases between. The CDR3 DNA reads TGCAGCGTTGAAGAAGGGCGCCTCTACGAGCAGTACTTC. It encodes CSVEEGRLYEQYF.

The sample holds a few counts of this clonotype. The V call is TRBV6-2 or TRBV6-3, the J call TRBJ1-1, with D tentatively TRBD1 (5 bases). The CDR3 consists of 12 residues. V gave up 6 bases and J gave up 4 bases, with 9 bases separating them. Germline V gene lookup returns CDR1 MNHEY and CDR2 SVGEGT. The CDR3 nucleotides read TGTGCCAGCAGCCAGGGACCCACTGAAGCTTTCTTT. It is translated as CASSQGPTEAFF.

This clonotype is deemed medium-sized. V and J are TRBV27 and TRBJ1-6; TRBD1 might be the D (5 bases). Per the germline V gene, CDR1 is MNHEY and CDR2 is SMNVEV (reference sequence). The CDR3 extends over 13 amino acids. V lost 7 bases and J 10 bases, leaving 14 bases between the germline ends. CDR3 residues: CASTWGPGSPLHF. CDR3 sequence (DNA): TGTGCCAGCACATGGGGACCCGGCTCACCCCTCCACTTT.

The rearrangement joins TRBV6-2 or TRBV6-3 to TRBJ2-1; 15 bases map to TRBD2. In germline, CDR1 is MNHEY, CDR2 SVGEGT. The V gene end was trimmed by 2 bases and the J gene end by 7 bases; junction bases not matched to a gene: 3. The CDR3 consists of 16 residues. Here the CDR3 reads CASSYGLAGGRNEQFF. The DNA for the CDR3 is TGTGCCAGCAGTTACGGACTAGCGGGGGGGCGGAATGAGCAGTTCTTC.

This clonotype was observed a few times. This chain connects TRBV20-1 to TRBJ2-6; D remains unclear. The CDR3 contains 13 residues. CDR1 DFQATT and CDR2 SNEGSKA come from the germline V gene (reference sequence). Trimming removed 6 bases from V and 3 bases from J, with 9 bases in between. CDR3 sequence reads: CSAGGVGANVLTF. Written as DNA, the CDR3 is TGCAGTGCGGGTGGGGTTGGGGCCAACGTCCTGACTTTC.

This clonotype was counted only a few times. This rearrangement joins TRBV7-2 to TRBJ2-7; D perhaps matches TRBD2 (6 bases). Between the trimmed V and J ends, which lost 5 bases and 0 bases, there was a span of 26 bases. The length of the CDR3 is 19 residues. Germline V gene sequence: CDR1 SGHTA, CDR2 FQGNSA. The CDR3 here is CASSPPVGGTGLGSYEQYF. The DNA of the CDR3 is TGTGCCAGCAGCCCCCCCGTTGGGGGGACTGGTTTGGGCTCCTACGAGCAGTACTTC. Variable domain in full (rest from reference TRBV7-2 and TRBJ2-7): GAGVSQSPSNKVTEKGKDVELRCDPISGHTALYWYRQSLGQGLEFLIYFQGNSAPDKSGLPSDRFSAERTGGSVSTLTIQRTQQEDSAVYLCASSPPVGGTGLGSYEQYFGPGTRLTVT.

With regard to this clonotype: Possible read error: a much larger clone is one base away. The chain carries TRBV6-5 and TRBJ2-6, with a weak D call TRBD1 (5 bases). In germline, CDR1 is MNHEY, CDR2 SVGAGI. This CDR3 is built from 13 residues. The CDR3 region is CDSQGSGANVLTF. CDR3 bases: TGTGACAGCCAGGGCTCTGGGGCCAACGTCCTGACTTTC.

The chain combines TRBV30 with TRBJ1-5; TRBD1 agrees at 7 bases. Germline CDR1 GTSNPN, CDR2 SVGIG (reference sequence). V shed 1 base, J shed 5 bases, and the junction held 2 bases outside the gene matches. CDR3 length: 13 residues. In DNA form, the CDR3 reads TGTGCCTGGAGTGGACAGGGTTATCAGCCCCAGCATTTT. Translating it yields CAWSGQGYQPQHF.